The 28 T cell receptor beta chains listed next were all sequenced from one sample in a study of blood T cell repertoires in COVID-19. Here immunoSEQ multiplex PCR was the method, and the copy in TCRdb shows in-frame clones only, minus some. The profile covers 110,000 to 150,000 clones, with approximately 87% appearing a single time and over 35% taken by the ten largest. Sequencing was done on a sample of peripheral blood. These TCRs come from a human donor in a cohort sampled during active COVID-19.

The chain carries TRBV7-3 and TRBJ1-1, with D perhaps TRBD1 (5 bases). There are 14 residues in the CDR3. The ends were cut back, 5 bases at V and 1 base at J, with 11 bases in the middle. Germline assignment: CDR1 SGHTA and CDR2 FQGTGA. Here the CDR3 reads CASSVGGSNTEAFF. The CDR3 region has the DNA TGTGCCAGCAGCGTTGGGGGGTCGAACACTGAAGCTTTCTTT. The whole variable domain, filled in from reference TRBV7-3 and TRBJ1-1, reads GAGVSQTPSNKVTEKGKYVELRCDPISGHTALYWYRQSLGQGPEFLIYFQGTGAADDSGLPNDRFFAVRPEGSVSTLKIQRTERGDSAVYLCASSVGGSNTEAFFGQGTRLTVV.

The V call is TRBV7-9, the J call TRBJ2-1, with TRBD1 identical over 10 bases. Germline CDR1 and CDR2: SEHNR and FQNEAQ (reference sequence). With 4 bases clipped from V and 9 bases from J, the junction kept 9 bases outside the gene matches. CDR3 length: 15 amino acids. In DNA, the CDR3 is TGTGCCAGCAGCTCCGGGACAGGGGTGGTCATTGAGCAGTTCTTC. This encodes CASSSGTGVVIEQFF.

J is TRBJ1-1 and V is TRBV12-5; D is uncertain. This CDR3 comprises 14 residues. In germline, CDR1 is LGHNT, CDR2 FRNRAP. Trimming pared 1 base from V and 7 bases from J, leaving 13 bases between. CDR3 DNA: TGTGCTAGTGGTTTGGACCCCGGGAGCGGTGAAGCTTTCTTT. It encodes CASGLDPGSGEAFF.

The rearrangement uses TRBV18 and TRBJ2-7; D is unclear. From germline, CDR1 is KGHSH and CDR2 LQKENI. Between the trimmed V and J ends, which lost 1 base and 4 bases, there was a span of 14 bases. This CDR3 is 15 amino acids long. The CDR3 DNA reads TGTGCCAGCTCACCACTGCCGCGTGATCGATACGAGCAGTACTTC. Protein product: CASSPLPRDRYEQYF.

The chain uses TRBV5-1 and TRBJ1-2, with TRBD1 matching 10 bases. CDR1 and CDR2 from the germline V gene are SGHRS and YFSETQ. With 4 bases clipped from V and 8 bases from J, the junction kept 8 bases outside the gene matches. This CDR3 has 14 residues. The DNA of the CDR3 is TGCGCCAGCAGCACAGGACAGGGGGACGTCGGCTACACCTTC. Amino acids: CASSTGQGDVGYTF.

V and J are TRBV5-1 and TRBJ1-5, with D possibly TRBD1 on 5 matching bases. The CDR3 sequence is 15 residues long. Trimming stripped 3 bases from V and 5 bases from J, with 15 bases between. Germline-derived CDR1 and CDR2 are SGHRS and YFSETQ. This CDR3 reads CASSWGLTSDQPQHF. The DNA for the CDR3 is TGCGCCAGCAGCTGGGGACTTACCAGCGATCAGCCCCAGCATTTT.

The chain couples TRBV5-5 to TRBJ2-7, with TRBD2 identical over 9 bases. J gave up 4 bases and V 2 bases, and 7 bases lay outside the gene matches. From germline, CDR1 is SGHKS and CDR2 YYEKEE (reference sequence). This CDR3 comprises 15 residues. The CDR3 region has the DNA TGTGCCAGCAGCTTTAGTAGCGGGGGCCCTTACGAGCAGTACTTC. Translation gives CASSFSSGGPYEQYF.

The chain combines TRBV5-1 with TRBJ2-3; 12 nucleotides line up with TRBD2. The CDR3 runs 16 residues. In germline, CDR1 is SGHRS, CDR2 YFSETQ. Trimming removed 0 bases from V and 5 bases from J; junction bases left unmatched: 4. CDR3 region: CASSLGPGLAGDTQYF. CDR3 nucleotide sequence: TGCGCCAGCAGCTTGGGGCCGGGACTAGCGGGAGATACGCAGTATTTT.

This clone was counted between two and nine times. The CDR3 sequence is CASSLGSFYEQYF. The CDR3 nucleotides read TGTGCCAGCAGCTTAGGTTCCTTCTACGAGCAGTACTTC. The gene calls are TRBV11-3 and TRBJ2-7, with D hard to call. Germline V gene lookup returns CDR1 SGHNT and CDR2 YENEEA. The length of the CDR3 is 13 residues. Trimming cost V 1 base and J 3 bases, with 7 bases left between them. Using reference TRBV11-3 and TRBJ2-7 for the parts outside the CDR3, the full variable domain is EAGVVQSPRYKIIEKKQPVAFWCNPISGHNTLYWYLQNLGQGPELLIRYENEEAVDDSQLPKDRFSAERLKGVDSTLKIQPAELGDSAVYLCASSLGSFYEQYFGPGTRLTVT.

The chain couples TRBV6-5 to TRBJ1-2; 7 bases are shared with TRBD1. This CDR3 comprises 15 residues. V shed 7 bases, J shed 5 bases, and the junction held 13 bases outside the gene matches. Germline loops: CDR1 MNHEY, CDR2 SVGAGI. This chain's CDR3 is CASIQGGQITYGYTF. In DNA, the CDR3 is TGTGCCAGCATCCAAGGGGGACAGATAACTTATGGCTACACCTTC.

V usage is TRBV5-1 and J usage is TRBJ2-2; no definite D call. Germline loops: CDR1 SGHRS, CDR2 YFSETQ. CDR3 length: 15 amino acids. The ends were cut back, 0 bases at V and 6 bases at J, with 12 bases in the middle. The CDR3 loop is CASSLVEKLAGELFF. CDR3 in DNA: TGCGCCAGCAGCTTGGTAGAGAAGCTGGCCGGGGAGCTGTTTTTT.

The chain links TRBV27 to TRBJ2-1; 10 bases align to TRBD2. Germline V lookup: CDR1 MNHEY, CDR2 SMNVEV (reference sequence). CDR3 size: 15 residues. The V and J ends lost 6 bases and 6 bases, in that order; junction bases with no gene match: 8. The CDR3 protein is CASRALAGVLNEQFF. CDR3 coding DNA: TGTGCCAGCAGAGCTCTAGCGGGAGTACTCAATGAGCAGTTCTTC.

The chain is built from TRBV11-3 and TRBJ2-1; possible D gene TRBD2, 6 bases. The CDR3 is 14 residues long. Trimming left V 2 bases short and J 6 bases short, with 11 bases between. The germline V gene has CDR1 SGHNT and CDR2 YENEEA. This CDR3 is CASSLRVGGNEQFF. The CDR3 DNA follows: TGTGCCAGCAGCTTACGCGTGGGGGGCAATGAGCAGTTCTTC.

CDR3 residues: CASSLGTGGTGAYEQYF. DNA for the CDR3: TGCGCCAGCAGCTTGGGGACAGGAGGGACAGGGGCCTACGAGCAGTACTTC. The chain joins TRBV5-1 to TRBJ2-7, with TRBD1 identical over 10 bases. The J segment lost 2 bases and the V segment lost 0 bases, leaving 8 bases of the junction unmatched. The CDR3 runs 17 residues. CDR1 is SGHRS and CDR2 is YFSETQ in the germline V gene.

The genes are TRBV7-3 and TRBJ2-3, with D possibly being TRBD2 (6 bases). V dropped 4 bases and J dropped 4 bases, with 18 bases sitting between them. This CDR3 is built from 16 residues. The germline CDR1 and CDR2 sequences are SGHTA and FQGTGA. CDR3 in DNA: TGTGCCAGCAGCTCAGGATTAGCGGATGGGCCAGATACGCAGTATTTT. Protein sequence: CASSSGLADGPDTQYF.

The chain links TRBV5-1 to TRBJ1-1, with D possibly being TRBD1 (5 bases). Deletions cut 3 bases from V and 1 base from J, with 10 bases between. CDR1 is SGHRS and CDR2 is YFSETQ in the germline V gene. The CDR3 loop spans 14 amino acids. Here the CDR3 DNA reads TGCGCCAGCAGCTATAACGGGGGGAACACTGAAGCTTTCTTT. It yields the protein CASSYNGGNTEAFF.

The V and J genes are TRBV4-2 and TRBJ2-5, with D possibly TRBD2 on 6 matching bases. The V gene's germline CDR1 is LGHNA and CDR2 YNFKEQ. The CDR3 has 15 amino acids. The V and J ends lost 2 bases and 2 bases respectively, with 12 bases between them. The CDR3 coding sequence is TGTGCCAGCAGCCAACCCGGGACTTTACAAGAGACCCAGTACTTC. This encodes CASSQPGTLQETQYF.

This clone was seen only once. J is TRBJ1-2 and V is TRBV7-2; D unresolved. Trimming shortened V by 2 bases and J by 4 bases, and 11 bases separated the two germline ends. Germline CDR1 SGHTA, CDR2 FQGNSA. The CDR3 is 14 residues long. CDR3 amino acids: CASSLFRVAYGYTF. As DNA, the CDR3 is TGTGCCAGCAGCTTATTTCGGGTCGCCTATGGCTACACCTTC.

V gene TRBV5-1 combines with J gene TRBJ2-3; tentatively, D is TRBD2 (5 bases). The CDR3 runs 12 residues. Between the trimmed V and J ends, which lost 4 bases and 12 bases, there was a span of 15 bases. CDR1 and CDR2 from the germline V gene are SGHRS and YFSETQ. The CDR3, as DNA: TGCGCCAGCAGCCTGGGAGAGGGTCTTCAGTATTTT. Its translation is CASSLGEGLQYF.

In this sample, this clone turned up once. The J gene is TRBJ2-4, the V gene TRBV21-1; the table's D call TRBD2 went unverified against the DNA. TRBV21-1 is annotated as a pseudogene. CDR3 size: 21 residues. CDR3 protein: CASSKGELGLAGARVKNIQYF. The CDR3 DNA is TGTGCCAGCAGCAAAGGGGAACTGGGACTAGCGGGAGCAAGGGTCAAAAACATTCAGTACTTC.

This chain links TRBV4-1 with TRBJ1-2; tentatively, D is TRBD1 (5 bases). Trimming stripped 0 bases from V and 6 bases from J, with 14 bases between. Germline V CDR1 and CDR2: MGHRA, YSYEKL. The CDR3 totals 15 residues. CDR3 region: CASSQDFGGLDGYTF. The CDR3 region has the DNA TGCGCCAGCAGCCAAGATTTTGGGGGACTGGATGGCTACACCTTC.

The chain joins TRBV5-1 to TRBJ1-2; TRBD1 agrees at 9 bases. Germline V lookup: CDR1 SGHRS, CDR2 YFSETQ. With V trimmed by 1 base and J by 8 bases, 12 bases remained unmatched. The CDR3 runs 16 residues. The CDR3 DNA is TGCGCCAGCAGCTTGATATCCCCCGGACAGGGGATCGGCTACACCTTC. Amino acid sequence: CASSLISPGQGIGYTF. The full variable domain, in which reference TRBV5-1 and TRBJ1-2 provide the parts outside the CDR3, is KAGVTQTPRYLIKTRGQQVTLSCSPISGHRSVSWYQQTPGQGLQFLFEYFSETQRNKGNFPGRFSGRQFSNSRSEMNVSTLELGDSALYLCASSLISPGQGIGYTFGSGTRLTVV.

This chain links TRBV9 with TRBJ1-2, with no clear D. Trimming pared 4 bases from V and 10 bases from J, leaving 17 bases between. CDR1 and CDR2 from the germline V gene are SGDLS and YYNGEE. The CDR3 runs 13 residues. The CDR3 bases are TGTGCCAGCAGCCCGGTTAGCGGGGTGGACTACACCTTC. Amino acid sequence: CASSPVSGVDYTF.

This clone was observed a handful of times. This chain links TRBV5-4 with TRBJ2-1; 8 bases line up with TRBD2. Germline V gives CDR1 SGHNT, CDR2 YYREEE (reference sequence). J was trimmed by 8 bases and V by 4 bases; bases with no gene match: 5. The CDR3 length is 13 residues. The CDR3, as DNA: TGTGCCAGCAGCCGACCGGGAGGGGATGAGCAGTTCTTC. Translating it yields CASSRPGGDEQFF.

The CDR3 DNA sequence: TGTGCCAGCGGCTTAAACACTGAAGCTTTCTTT. This gives the protein CASGLNTEAFF. This chain connects TRBV12-3 or TRBV12-4 to TRBJ1-1; no reliable D call. V gave up 8 bases and J gave up 2 bases, with 6 bases separating them. This CDR3 region has 11 residues.

The chain has TRBV7-2 and TRBJ2-2; 9 bases are a match to TRBD1. CDR1 is SGHTA, CDR2 FQGNSA, per germline. The CDR3 totals 15 residues. V trimming: 5 bases; J trimming: 3 bases; junction bases outside the gene matches: 4. This chain's CDR3 is CASSTRDRDTGELFF. CDR3 bases: TGTGCCAGCAGCACTCGGGACAGGGACACCGGGGAGCTGTTTTTT.

The rearrangement links TRBV19 to TRBJ1-6; perhaps TRBD1 as D (6 bases). The CDR3 spans 15 residues. V lost 1 base and J lost 7, with 11 bases in between. Germline V gene lookup returns CDR1 LNHDA and CDR2 SQIVND (reference sequence). The CDR3 DNA sequence: TGTGCCAGTAGTATAGTGGCAGGGGTGAATTCACCCCTCCACTTT. Amino acid sequence: CASSIVAGVNSPLHF.

The chain has TRBV5-6 and TRBJ1-5, with 7 positions matching TRBD1. J was trimmed by 2 bases and V by 2 bases; bases with no gene match: 1. The CDR3 is 14 residues long. Germline V gene sequence: CDR1 SGHDT, CDR2 YYEEEE. CDR3 sequence reads: CASSFGQGNQPQHF. The CDR3 DNA reads TGTGCCAGCAGCTTCGGACAGGGCAATCAGCCCCAGCATTTT. Full variable domain (missing parts from reference TRBV5-6 and TRBJ1-5): DAGVTQSPTHLIKTRGQQVTLRCSPKSGHDTVSWYQQALGQGPQFIFQYYEEEERQRGNFPDRFSGHQFPNYSSELNVNALLLGDSALYLCASSFGQGNQPQHFGDGTRLSIL.